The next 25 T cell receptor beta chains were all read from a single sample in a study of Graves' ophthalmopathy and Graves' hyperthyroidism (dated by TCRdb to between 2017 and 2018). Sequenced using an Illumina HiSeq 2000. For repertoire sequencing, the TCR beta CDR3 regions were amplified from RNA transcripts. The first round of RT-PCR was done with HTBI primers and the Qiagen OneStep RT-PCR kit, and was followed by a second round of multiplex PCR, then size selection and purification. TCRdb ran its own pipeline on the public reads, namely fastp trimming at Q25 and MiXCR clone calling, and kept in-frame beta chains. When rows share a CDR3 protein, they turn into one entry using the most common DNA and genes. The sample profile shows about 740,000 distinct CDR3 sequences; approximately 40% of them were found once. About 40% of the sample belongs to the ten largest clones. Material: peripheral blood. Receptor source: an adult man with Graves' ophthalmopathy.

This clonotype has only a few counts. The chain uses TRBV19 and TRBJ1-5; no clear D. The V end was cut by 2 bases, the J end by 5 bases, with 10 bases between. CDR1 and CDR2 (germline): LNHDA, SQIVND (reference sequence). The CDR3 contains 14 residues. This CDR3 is CASSITRRDQPQHF. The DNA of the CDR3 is TGTGCCAGTAGTATAACCCGGAGGGATCAGCCCCAGCATTTT.

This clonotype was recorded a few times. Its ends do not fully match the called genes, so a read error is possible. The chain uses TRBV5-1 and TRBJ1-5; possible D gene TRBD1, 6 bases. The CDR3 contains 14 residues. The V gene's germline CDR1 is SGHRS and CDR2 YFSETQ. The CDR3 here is CASSFRTEGQPQHF. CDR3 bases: TGTGCCAGCAGCTTCCGGACAGAGGGGCAGCCCCAGCATTTT.

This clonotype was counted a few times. CDR3 in DNA: TGCAGTGCTCCAACGGGGGTAGAACAAGAGACCCAGTACTTC. Translating it yields CSAPTGVEQETQYF. The chain employs TRBV20-1 and TRBJ2-5; possible D gene TRBD2, 6 bases. Trimming pared 5 bases from V and 2 bases from J, leaving 15 bases between. CDR1 DFQATT and CDR2 SNEGSKA come from the germline V gene (reference sequence). CDR3 size: 14 residues.

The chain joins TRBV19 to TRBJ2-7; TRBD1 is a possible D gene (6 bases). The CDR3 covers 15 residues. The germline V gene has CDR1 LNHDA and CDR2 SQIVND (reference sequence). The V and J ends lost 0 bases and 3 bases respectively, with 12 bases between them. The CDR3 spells CASSIDPTGIYEQYF. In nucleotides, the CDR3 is TGTGCCAGTAGTATAGACCCAACAGGGATCTACGAGCAGTACTTC. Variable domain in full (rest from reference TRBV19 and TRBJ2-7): DGGITQSPKYLFRKEGQNVTLSCEQNLNHDAMYWYRQDPGQGLRLIYYSQIVNDFQKGDIAEGYSVSREKKESFPLTVTSAQKNPTAFYLCASSIDPTGIYEQYFGPGTRLTVT.

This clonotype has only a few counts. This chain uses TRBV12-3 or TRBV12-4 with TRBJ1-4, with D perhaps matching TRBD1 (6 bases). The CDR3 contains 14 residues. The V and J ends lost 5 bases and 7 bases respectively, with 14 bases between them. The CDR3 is CASSPSIGGEKLFF. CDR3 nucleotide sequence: TGTGCCAGCAGTCCCTCTATAGGGGGTGAAAAACTGTTTTTT.

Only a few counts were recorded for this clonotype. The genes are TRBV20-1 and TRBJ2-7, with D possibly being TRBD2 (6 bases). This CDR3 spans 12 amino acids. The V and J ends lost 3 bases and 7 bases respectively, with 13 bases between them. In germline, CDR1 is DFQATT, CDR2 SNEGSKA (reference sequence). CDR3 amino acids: CSASAGPREQYF. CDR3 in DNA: TGCAGTGCTAGTGCGGGGCCAAGGGAGCAGTACTTC.

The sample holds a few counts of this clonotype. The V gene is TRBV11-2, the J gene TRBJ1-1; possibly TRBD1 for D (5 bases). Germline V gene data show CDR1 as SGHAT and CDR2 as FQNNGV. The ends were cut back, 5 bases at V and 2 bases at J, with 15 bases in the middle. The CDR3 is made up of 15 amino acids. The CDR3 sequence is CASSPQGWPNTEAFF. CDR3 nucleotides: TGTGCCAGCAGCCCGCAGGGATGGCCTAACACTGAAGCTTTCTTT.

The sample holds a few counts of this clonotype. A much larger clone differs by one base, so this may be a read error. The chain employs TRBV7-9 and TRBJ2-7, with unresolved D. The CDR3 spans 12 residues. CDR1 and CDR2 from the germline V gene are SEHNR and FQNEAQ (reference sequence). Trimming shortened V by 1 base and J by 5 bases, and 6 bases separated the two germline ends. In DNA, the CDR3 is TGTGCCAGCAGCTTAGATTTCGACGAGCAGTACTTC. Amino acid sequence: CASSLDFDEQYF.

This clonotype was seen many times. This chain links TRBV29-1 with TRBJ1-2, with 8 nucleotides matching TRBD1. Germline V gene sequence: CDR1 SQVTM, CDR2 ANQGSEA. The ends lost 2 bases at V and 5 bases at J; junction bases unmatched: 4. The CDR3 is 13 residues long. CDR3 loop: CSVEKGQEYGYTF. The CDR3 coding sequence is TGCAGCGTTGAAAAGGGACAGGAGTATGGCTACACCTTC.

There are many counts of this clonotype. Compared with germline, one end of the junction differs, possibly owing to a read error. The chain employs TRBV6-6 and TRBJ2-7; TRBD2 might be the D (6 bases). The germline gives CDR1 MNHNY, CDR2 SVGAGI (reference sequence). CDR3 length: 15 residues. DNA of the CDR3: TGTGCCAGCAGTGAATCCCCGGACGGGAGCTACGGGCAGTACTTC. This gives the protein CASSESPDGSYGQYF.

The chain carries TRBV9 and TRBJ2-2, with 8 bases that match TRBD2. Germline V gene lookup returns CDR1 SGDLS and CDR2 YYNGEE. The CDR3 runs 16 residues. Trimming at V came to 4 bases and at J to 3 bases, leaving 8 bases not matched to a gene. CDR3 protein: CASSFISGSDTGELFF. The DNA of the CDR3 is TGTGCCAGCAGCTTTATCAGCGGGAGTGACACCGGGGAGCTGTTTTTT.

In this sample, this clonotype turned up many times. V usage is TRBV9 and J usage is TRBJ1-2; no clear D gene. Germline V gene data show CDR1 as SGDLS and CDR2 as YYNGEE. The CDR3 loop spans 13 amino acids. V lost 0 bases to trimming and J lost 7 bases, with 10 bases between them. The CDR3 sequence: CASSVASRPGYTF. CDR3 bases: TGTGCCAGCAGCGTAGCAAGCAGGCCTGGCTACACCTTC.

The CDR3 protein is CASSYAGGPGEQYF. The CDR3 DNA sequence: TGTGCCAGCAGTTACGCGGGGGGGCCTGGTGAGCAGTACTTC. The chain carries TRBV6-6 and TRBJ2-5; 9 positions match TRBD2. This CDR3 is built from 14 residues. From germline, CDR1 is MNHNY and CDR2 SVGAGI (reference sequence). The trim removed 2 bases at V and 11 bases at J, leaving 9 bases unmatched.

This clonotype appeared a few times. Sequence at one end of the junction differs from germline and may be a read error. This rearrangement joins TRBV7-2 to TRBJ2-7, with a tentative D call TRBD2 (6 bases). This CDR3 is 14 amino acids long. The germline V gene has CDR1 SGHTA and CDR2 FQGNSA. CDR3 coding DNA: TGTGCCAGCAGCTTGACGGGAGCGAGCTACGAGCAGTGCTTC. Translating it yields CASSLTGASYEQCF.

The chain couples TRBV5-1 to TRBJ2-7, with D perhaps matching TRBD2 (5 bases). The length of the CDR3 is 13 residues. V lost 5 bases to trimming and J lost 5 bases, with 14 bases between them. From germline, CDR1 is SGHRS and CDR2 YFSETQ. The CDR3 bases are TGCGCCAGCAGAGTAGGGAGAGAACACGAGCAGTACTTC. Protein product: CASRVGREHEQYF.

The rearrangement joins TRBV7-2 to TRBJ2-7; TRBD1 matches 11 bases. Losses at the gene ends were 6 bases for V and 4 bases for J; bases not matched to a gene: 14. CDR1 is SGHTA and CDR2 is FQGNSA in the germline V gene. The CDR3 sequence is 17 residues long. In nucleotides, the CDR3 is TGTGCCAGCAGTGAGAGTGGGGGTGGACAGGGGGCGTACGAGCAGTACTTC. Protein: CASSESGGGQGAYEQYF.

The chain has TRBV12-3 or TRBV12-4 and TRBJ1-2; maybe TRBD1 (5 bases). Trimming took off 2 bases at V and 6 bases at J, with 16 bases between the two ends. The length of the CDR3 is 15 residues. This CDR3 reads CASSLWERGEDGYTF. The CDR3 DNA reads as TGTGCCAGCAGTTTATGGGAGCGGGGGGAAGATGGCTACACCTTC.

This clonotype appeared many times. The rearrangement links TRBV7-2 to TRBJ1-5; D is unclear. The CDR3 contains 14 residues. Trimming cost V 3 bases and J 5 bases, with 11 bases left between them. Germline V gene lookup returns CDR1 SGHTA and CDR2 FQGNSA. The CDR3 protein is CASSFGGRDQPQHF. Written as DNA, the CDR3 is TGTGCCAGCAGCTTCGGAGGACGCGATCAGCCCCAGCATTTT. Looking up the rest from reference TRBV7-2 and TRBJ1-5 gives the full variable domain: GAGVSQSPSNKVTEKGKDVELRCDPISGHTALYWYRQSLGQGLEFLIYFQGNSAPDKSGLPSDRFSAERTGGSVSTLTIQRTQQEDSAVYLCASSFGGRDQPQHFGDGTRLSIL.

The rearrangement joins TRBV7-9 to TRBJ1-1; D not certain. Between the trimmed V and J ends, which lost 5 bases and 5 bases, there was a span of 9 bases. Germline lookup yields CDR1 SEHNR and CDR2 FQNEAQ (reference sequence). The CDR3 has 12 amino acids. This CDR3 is CASSLIRTEAFF. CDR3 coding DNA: TGTGCCAGCAGCCTCATTCGGACTGAAGCTTTCTTT.

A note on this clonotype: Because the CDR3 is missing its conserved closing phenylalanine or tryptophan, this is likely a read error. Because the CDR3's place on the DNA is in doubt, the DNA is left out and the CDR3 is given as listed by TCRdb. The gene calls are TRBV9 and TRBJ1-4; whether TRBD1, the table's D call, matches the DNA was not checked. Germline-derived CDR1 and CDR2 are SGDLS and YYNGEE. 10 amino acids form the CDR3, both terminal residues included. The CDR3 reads CASSAGQGIY.

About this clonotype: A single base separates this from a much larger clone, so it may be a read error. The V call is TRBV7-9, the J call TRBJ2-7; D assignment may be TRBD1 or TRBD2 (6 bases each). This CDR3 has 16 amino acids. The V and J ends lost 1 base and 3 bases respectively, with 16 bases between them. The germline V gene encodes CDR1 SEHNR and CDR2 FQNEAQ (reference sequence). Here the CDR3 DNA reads TGTGCCAGCAGCTTAGACCGGGGGCCTTCCTACTACGAGCAGTACTTC. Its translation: CASSLDRGPSYYEQYF.

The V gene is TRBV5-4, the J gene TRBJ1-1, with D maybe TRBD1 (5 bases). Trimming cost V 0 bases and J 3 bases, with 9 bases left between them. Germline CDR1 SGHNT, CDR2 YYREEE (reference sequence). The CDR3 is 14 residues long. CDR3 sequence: CASSLAAGDTEAFF. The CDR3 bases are TGTGCCAGCAGCTTGGCCGCGGGGGACACTGAAGCTTTCTTT.

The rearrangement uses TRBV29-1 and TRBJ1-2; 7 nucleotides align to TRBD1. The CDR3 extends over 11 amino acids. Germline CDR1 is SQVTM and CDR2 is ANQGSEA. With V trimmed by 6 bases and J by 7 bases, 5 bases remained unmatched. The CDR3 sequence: CSVMDRSGYTF. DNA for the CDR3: TGCAGCGTCATGGACAGGAGTGGCTACACCTTC.

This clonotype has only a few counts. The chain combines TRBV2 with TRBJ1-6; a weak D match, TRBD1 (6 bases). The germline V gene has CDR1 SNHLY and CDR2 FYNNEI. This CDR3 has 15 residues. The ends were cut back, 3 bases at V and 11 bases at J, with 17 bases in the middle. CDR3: CASSEGGGLMAPLHF. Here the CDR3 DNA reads TGTGCCAGCAGTGAGGGGGGGGGCCTGATGGCACCCCTCCACTTT.

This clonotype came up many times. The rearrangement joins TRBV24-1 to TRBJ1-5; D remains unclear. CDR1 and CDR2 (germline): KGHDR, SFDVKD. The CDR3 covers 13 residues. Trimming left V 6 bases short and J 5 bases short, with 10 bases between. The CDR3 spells CATSRAGYQPQHF. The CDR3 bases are TGTGCCACCAGTAGGGCAGGTTATCAGCCCCAGCATTTT.